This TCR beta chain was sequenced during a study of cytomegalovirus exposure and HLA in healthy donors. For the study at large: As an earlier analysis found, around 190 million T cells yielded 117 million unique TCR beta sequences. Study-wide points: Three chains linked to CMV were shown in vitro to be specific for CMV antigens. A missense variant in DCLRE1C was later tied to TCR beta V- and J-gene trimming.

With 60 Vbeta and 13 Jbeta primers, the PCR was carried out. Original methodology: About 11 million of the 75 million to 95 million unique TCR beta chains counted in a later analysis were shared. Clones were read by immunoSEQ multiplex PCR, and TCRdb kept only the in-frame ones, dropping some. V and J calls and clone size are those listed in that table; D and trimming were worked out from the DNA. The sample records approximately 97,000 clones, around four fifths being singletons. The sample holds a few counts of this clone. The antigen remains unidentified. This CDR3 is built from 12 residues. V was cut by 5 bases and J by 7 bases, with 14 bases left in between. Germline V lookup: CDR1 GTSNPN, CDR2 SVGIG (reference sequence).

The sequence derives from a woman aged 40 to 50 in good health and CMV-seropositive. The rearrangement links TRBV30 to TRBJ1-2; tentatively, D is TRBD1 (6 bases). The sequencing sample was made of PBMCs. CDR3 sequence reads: CAWLKQGGGYTF. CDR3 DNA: TGTGCCTGGCTTAAACAGGGTGGTGGCTACACCTTC.